This T cell receptor beta chain was recovered during a study of CD8+ T cells in alopecia areata. Study details: Each of the treated patients was given oral tofacitinib, 5 to 10 mg twice daily, for moderate-to-severe alopecia areata. Affected scalp percentage determined the severity score of treated patients. General study findings and limits: Researchers reported that TCR sharing among patients proved less clear than in mice, possibly HLA-linked.

Worth noting for this clone: What it recognizes is unknown.

Sequencing templates came from extracted RNA that was reverse transcribed into cDNA. Assay used: immunoSEQ multiplex PCR; TCRdb lists only in-frame clones, some missing. Of around 140,000 clones listed, 54% are singletons. Treatment in this sample: oral pan-JAK inhibitor, 5-10 mg twice daily. PBMC-derived CD4+ and CD8+ T cells were sorted. The CDR3 is 15 amino acids. CDR1 is LGHNA and CDR2 is YSLEER in the germline V gene. V dropped 0 bases and J dropped 1 base, with 9 bases sitting between them. This chain connects TRBV4-3 to TRBJ2-5; perhaps TRBD1 as D (5 bases). The receptor was isolated from a human donor with alopecia areata. Sequenced here: CD8+ T cells sorted from blood, sampled at week 4, from a patient treated with tofacitinib. CDR3 in DNA: TGCGCCAGCAGCCAAGATTCGGACACCCAAGAGACCCAGTACTTC. It specifies CASSQDSDTQETQYF.